This TCR beta chain was profiled in a study of human CD8 memory T cell subsets. The authors made TCR beta libraries using UMI-labeled 5' RACE. TCRdb derives one entry per CDR3 protein from the 5' RACE reads, leaving out DNA. Its clone listing holds around 4,600 distinct CDR3 sequences. This CDR3 is built from 15 residues. The source of this sequence is a human donor in good health. The V call is TRBV12-3 or TRBV12-4, the J call TRBJ2-5; TCRdb names TRBD2, which stays unverified in the absence of DNA. The sample taken for sequencing was CD8+ T cells from PBMCs. The CDR3 is CASSLGGRAQETQYF.